These T cell receptor beta chains were read from a single sample in a study of T-cell reconstitution after alpha-beta-depleted transplantation in children. Each CDR3 protein is one row after TCRdb ran MiXCR on the PCR reads. The repertoire holds 700,000 to 950,000 distinct CDR3 sequences, 15% to 20% seen once, with roughly 5% in the top ten. Sequencing used PBMCs, mostly from graft donor cells, obtained 360 days after TCRalphabeta/CD19-depleted stem cell transplant. These receptors were collected from a male patient younger than 18 who had a stem cell transplant for acute lymphoblastic leukemia, so the T cells may come from the graft donor. Both conserved end residues are part of each CDR3. Each record gives: V gene, clone size, D gene, J gene, CDR3 DNA, CDR3 protein. D genes are given only for firm matches. The size field is filled for only some rows; it gives once, few, many or a size class.

v_call: TRBV14
clone_size: few
d_call: -
j_call: TRBJ1-5
cdr3_nt: TGTGCCAGCAGCCAAAAGGCAACCGACTCCCCCGGGACATATAGTATAAGGGGTCAGCCCCAGCATTTT
cdr3_aa: CASSQKATDSPGTYSIRGQPQHF

v_call: TRBV20-1
clone_size: few
d_call: TRBD2
j_call: TRBJ2-2
cdr3_nt: TGCAGTGCCAACCCCGGGACTAGCGCCGGGGAGCTGTTTTTT
cdr3_aa: CSANPGTSAGELFF

v_call: TRBV20-1
clone_size: few
d_call: -
j_call: TRBJ2-7
cdr3_nt: TGCAGTGTCGCGCCGGGTCTTCGCTACGAGCAGTACTTC
cdr3_aa: CSVAPGLRYEQYF

v_call: TRBV4-2
clone_size: -
d_call: -
j_call: TRBJ2-1
cdr3_nt: TGTGCCAGCAGCTATGGTCCTCGGGGGAATGAGCAGTTCTTC
cdr3_aa: CASSYGPRGNEQFF

v_call: TRBV20-1
clone_size: -
d_call: TRBD1
j_call: TRBJ1-3
cdr3_nt: TGCAGTGCTAAAAAAACAGGGGACTCTGGAAACACCATATATTTT
cdr3_aa: CSAKKTGDSGNTIYF

v_call: TRBV5-1
clone_size: -
d_call: -
j_call: TRBJ2-7
cdr3_nt: TGCGCCAGCAGCATAGACGACGAGCAGTACTTC
cdr3_aa: CASSIDDEQYF

v_call: TRBV11-2
clone_size: -
d_call: -
j_call: TRBJ2-7
cdr3_nt: TGTGCCAGCAGCCCCTTCTTACAGGAGGATGCGGCCTACGAGCAGTACTTC
cdr3_aa: CASSPFLQEDAAYEQYF

v_call: TRBV12-3/TRBV12-4
clone_size: few
d_call: TRBD1
j_call: TRBJ1-2
cdr3_nt: TGTGCCAGCAGTTGGGTGGGGACAGGCTATGGCTACACCTTC
cdr3_aa: CASSWVGTGYGYTF

v_call: TRBV5-1
clone_size: -
d_call: TRBD2
j_call: TRBJ2-7
cdr3_nt: TGCGCCAGCAGCTTGGAGGCGGGAGGTGCCTACGAGCAGTACTTC
cdr3_aa: CASSLEAGGAYEQYF

v_call: TRBV6-1
clone_size: -
d_call: TRBD1
j_call: TRBJ2-7
cdr3_nt: TGTGCCAGCAGTGGGACAGGGTCGACCTACGAGCAGTACTTC
cdr3_aa: CASSGTGSTYEQYF

v_call: TRBV12-3/TRBV12-4
clone_size: many
d_call: -
j_call: TRBJ2-1
cdr3_nt: TGTGCCAGCAAGGGGTACCGGGGGAATGAGCAGTTCTTC
cdr3_aa: CASKGYRGNEQFF